Sequencing of this T cell receptor beta chain was carried out in a study of blood T cell repertoires in COVID-19. Study details: The study drew acute and convalescent COVID-19 samples from the United States, Italy and Spain. The cDNA or gDNA used as material had been derived from T cells, B-cell-depleted T cells, or PBMCs.

Repertoires were generated with immunoSEQ multiplex PCR, while TCRdb's copy carries only in-frame clones and drops some. The sample carries some 350,000 clones, 90% recorded once. This CDR3 comprises 13 residues. The ends were cut back, 4 bases at V and 4 bases at J, with 7 bases in the middle. CDR1 is LNHDA and CDR2 is SQIVND in the germline V gene (reference sequence). The rearrangement links TRBV19 to TRBJ1-4; no clear D. The specimen sequenced was peripheral blood. The source is a man aged 18 to 29 with active or convalescent COVID-19. CDR3 in amino acids: CASSTRNNEKLFF. The CDR3 coding sequence is TGTGCCAGTAGTACGCGTAATAATGAAAAACTGTTTTTT.